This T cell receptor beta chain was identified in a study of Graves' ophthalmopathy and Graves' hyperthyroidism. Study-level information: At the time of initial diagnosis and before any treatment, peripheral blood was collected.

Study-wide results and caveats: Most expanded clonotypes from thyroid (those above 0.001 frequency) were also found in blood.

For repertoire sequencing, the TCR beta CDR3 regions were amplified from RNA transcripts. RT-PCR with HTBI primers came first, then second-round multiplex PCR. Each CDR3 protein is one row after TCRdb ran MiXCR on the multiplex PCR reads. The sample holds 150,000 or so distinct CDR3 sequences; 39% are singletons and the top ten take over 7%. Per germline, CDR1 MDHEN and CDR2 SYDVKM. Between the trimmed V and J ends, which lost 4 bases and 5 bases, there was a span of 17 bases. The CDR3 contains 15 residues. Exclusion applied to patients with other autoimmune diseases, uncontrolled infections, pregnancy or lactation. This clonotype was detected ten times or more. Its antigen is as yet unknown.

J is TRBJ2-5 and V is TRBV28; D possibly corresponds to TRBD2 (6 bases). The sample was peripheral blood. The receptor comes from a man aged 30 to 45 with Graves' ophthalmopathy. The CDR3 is CASSSRRRDVETQYF. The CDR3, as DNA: TGTGCCAGCAGTTCCCGGAGGCGGGATGTGGAGACCCAGTACTTC.